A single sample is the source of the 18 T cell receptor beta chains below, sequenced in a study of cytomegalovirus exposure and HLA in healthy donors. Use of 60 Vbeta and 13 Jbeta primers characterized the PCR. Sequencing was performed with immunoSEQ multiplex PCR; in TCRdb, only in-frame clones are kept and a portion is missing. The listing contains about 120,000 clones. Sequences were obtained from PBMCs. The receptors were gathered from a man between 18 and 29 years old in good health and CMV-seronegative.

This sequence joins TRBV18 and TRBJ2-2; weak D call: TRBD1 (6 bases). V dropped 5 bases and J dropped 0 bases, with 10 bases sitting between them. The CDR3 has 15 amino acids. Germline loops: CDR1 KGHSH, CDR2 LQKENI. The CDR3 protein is CASSTGTPNTGELFF. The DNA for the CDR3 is TGTGCCAGCTCAACCGGGACACCGAACACCGGGGAGCTGTTTTTT.

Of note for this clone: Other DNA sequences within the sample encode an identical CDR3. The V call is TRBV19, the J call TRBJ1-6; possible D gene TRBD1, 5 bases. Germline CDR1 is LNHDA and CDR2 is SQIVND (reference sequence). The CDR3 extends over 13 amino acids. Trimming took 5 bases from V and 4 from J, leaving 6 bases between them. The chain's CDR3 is CASSQGYNSPLHF. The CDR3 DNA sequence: TGTGCCAGTAGTCAGGGATATAATTCACCCCTCCACTTT.

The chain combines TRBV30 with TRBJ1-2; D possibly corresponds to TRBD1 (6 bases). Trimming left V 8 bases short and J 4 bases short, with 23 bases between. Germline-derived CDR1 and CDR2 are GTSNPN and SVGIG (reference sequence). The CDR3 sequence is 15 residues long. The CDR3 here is CAAIPDQGSGYGYTF. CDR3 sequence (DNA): TGTGCCGCTATTCCGGATCAGGGGTCGGGCTATGGCTACACCTTC.

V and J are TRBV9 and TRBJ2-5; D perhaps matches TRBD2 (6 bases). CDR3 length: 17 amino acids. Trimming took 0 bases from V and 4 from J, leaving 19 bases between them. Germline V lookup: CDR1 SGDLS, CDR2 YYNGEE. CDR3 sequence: CASSVGRQAGGGETQYF. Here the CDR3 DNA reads TGTGCCAGCAGCGTAGGCCGGCAGGCCGGGGGTGGAGAGACCCAGTACTTC. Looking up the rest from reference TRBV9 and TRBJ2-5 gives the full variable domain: DSGVTQTPKHLITATGQRVTLRCSPRSGDLSVYWYQQSLDQGLQFLIQYYNGEERAKGNILERFSAQQFPDLHSELNLSSLELGDSALYFCASSVGRQAGGGETQYFGPGTRLLVL.

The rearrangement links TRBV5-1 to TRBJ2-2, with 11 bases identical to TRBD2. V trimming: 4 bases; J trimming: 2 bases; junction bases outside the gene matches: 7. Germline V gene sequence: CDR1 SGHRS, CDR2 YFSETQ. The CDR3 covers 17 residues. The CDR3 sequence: CASSLGTSGRNTGELFF. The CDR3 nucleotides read TGCGCCAGCAGCCTTGGGACTAGCGGACGAAACACCGGGGAGCTGTTTTTT.

The CDR3 sequence is CASSPLGGVVGGTQYF. The CDR3 DNA follows: TGTGCCAGCAGTCCTCTTGGTGGGGTCGTCGGGGGTACGCAGTATTTT. This chain uses TRBV2 with TRBJ2-3; possibly TRBD2 for D (6 bases). The germline V and J ends were trimmed by 5 bases and 8 bases, with 23 bases remaining between them. CDR1 SNHLY and CDR2 FYNNEI come from the germline V gene. The CDR3 covers 16 residues.

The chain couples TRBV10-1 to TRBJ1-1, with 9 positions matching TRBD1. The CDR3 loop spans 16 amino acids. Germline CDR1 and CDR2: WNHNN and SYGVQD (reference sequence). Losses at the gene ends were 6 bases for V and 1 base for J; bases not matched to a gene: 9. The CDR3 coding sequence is TGCGCCAGCAGAGGAGGGACAGGGATCCCGAACACTGAAGCTTTCTTT. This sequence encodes CASRGGTGIPNTEAFF.

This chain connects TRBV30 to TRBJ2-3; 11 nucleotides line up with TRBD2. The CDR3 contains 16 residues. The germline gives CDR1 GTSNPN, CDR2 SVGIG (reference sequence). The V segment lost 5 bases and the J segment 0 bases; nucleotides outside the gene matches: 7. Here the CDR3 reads CAWAPGLAVSTDTQYF. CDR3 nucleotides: TGTGCCTGGGCCCCGGGACTAGCGGTTAGCACAGATACGCAGTATTTT.

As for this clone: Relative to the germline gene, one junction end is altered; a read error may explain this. The CDR3 loop reads CASTPTSNYEQHF. The CDR3 DNA sequence: TGTGCCAGCACCCCGACTTCGAATTACGAGCAGCACTTC. The rearrangement links TRBV2 to TRBJ2-7; the D is unclear. The CDR3 has 13 amino acids. Germline CDR1 reads SNHLY; CDR2 reads FYNNEI.

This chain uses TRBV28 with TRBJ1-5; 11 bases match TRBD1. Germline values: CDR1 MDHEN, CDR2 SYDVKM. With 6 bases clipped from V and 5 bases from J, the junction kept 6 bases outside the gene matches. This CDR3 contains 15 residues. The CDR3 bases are TGTGCCAGCAGCCGCCCGGACAGGGGGCATCAGCCCCAGCATTTT. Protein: CASSRPDRGHQPQHF.

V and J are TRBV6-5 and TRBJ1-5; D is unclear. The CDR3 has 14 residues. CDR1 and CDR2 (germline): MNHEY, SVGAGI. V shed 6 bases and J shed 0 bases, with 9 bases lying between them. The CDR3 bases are TGTGCCAGCAGGGGCTATGATAGCAATCAGCCCCAGCATTTT. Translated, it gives CASRGYDSNQPQHF.

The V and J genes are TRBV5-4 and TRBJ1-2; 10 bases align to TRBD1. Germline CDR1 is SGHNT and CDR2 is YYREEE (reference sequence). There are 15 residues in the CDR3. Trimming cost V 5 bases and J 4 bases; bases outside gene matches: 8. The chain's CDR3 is CASSYLGQGVYGYTF. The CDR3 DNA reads TGTGCCAGCAGTTACCTTGGACAGGGGGTCTATGGCTACACCTTC.

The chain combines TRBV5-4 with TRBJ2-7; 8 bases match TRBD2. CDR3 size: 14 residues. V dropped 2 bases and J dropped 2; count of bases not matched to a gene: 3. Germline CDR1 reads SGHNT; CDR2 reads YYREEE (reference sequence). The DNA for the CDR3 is TGTGCCAGCAGCTTAATCGGGGGGGCCTACGAGCAGTACTTC. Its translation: CASSLIGGAYEQYF.

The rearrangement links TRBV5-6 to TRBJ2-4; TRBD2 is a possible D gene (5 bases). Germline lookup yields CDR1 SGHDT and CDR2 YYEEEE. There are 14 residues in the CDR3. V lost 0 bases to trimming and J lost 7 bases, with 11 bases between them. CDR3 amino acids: CASSLGEGRNIQYF. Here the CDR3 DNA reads TGTGCCAGCAGCTTGGGTGAGGGTAGGAACATTCAGTACTTC.

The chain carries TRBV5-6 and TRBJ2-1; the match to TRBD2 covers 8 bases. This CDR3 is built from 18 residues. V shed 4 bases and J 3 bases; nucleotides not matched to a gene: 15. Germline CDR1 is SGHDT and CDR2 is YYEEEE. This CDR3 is CASSLPLLGAGDYNEQFF. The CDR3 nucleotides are TGTGCCAGCAGCCTGCCCCTGTTGGGAGCGGGGGACTACAATGAGCAGTTCTTC.

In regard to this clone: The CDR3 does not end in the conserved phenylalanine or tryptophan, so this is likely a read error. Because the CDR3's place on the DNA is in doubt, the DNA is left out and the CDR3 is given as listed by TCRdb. The CDR3 reads CASSIPPRLL. The chain is built from TRBV11-3 and TRBJ2-3; the D call TRBD2 from the table was never checked on the DNA. The germline V gene encodes CDR1 SGHNT and CDR2 YENEEA. The CDR3 spans 10 residues, counting both ends.

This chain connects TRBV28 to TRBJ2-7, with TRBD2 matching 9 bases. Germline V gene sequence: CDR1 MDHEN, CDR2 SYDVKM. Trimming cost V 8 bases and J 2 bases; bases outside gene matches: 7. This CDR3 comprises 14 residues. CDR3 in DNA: TGTGCCAGCGAAAGATTAGCGGGGGCCTACGAGCAGTACTTC. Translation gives CASERLAGAYEQYF.

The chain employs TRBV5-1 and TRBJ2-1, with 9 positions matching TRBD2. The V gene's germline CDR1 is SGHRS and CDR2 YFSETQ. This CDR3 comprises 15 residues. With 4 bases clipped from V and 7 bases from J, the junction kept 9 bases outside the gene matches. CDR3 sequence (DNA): TGCGCCAGCAGCCCAGGGGGTAGCGGGAGAAATGAGCAGTTCTTC. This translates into CASSPGGSGRNEQFF. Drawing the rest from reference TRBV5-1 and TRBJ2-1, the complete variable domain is KAGVTQTPRYLIKTRGQQVTLSCSPISGHRSVSWYQQTPGQGLQFLFEYFSETQRNKGNFPGRFSGRQFSNSRSEMNVSTLELGDSALYLCASSPGGSGRNEQFFGPGTRLTVL.